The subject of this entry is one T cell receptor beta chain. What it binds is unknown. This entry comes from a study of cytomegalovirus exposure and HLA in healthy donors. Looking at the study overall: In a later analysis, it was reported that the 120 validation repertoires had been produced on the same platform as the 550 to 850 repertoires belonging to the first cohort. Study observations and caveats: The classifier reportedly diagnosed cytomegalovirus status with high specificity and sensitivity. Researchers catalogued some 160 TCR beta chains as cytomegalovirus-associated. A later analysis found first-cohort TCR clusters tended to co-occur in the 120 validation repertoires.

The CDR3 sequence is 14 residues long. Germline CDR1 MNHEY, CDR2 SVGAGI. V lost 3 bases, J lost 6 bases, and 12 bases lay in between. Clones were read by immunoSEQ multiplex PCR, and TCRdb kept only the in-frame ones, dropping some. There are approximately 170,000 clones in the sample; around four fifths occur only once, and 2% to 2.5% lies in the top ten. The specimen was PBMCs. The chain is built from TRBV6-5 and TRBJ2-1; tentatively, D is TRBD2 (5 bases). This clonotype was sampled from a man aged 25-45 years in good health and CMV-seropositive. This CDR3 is CASSYTDSSNEQFF. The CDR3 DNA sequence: TGTGCCAGCAGTTATACGGACTCGTCCAATGAGCAGTTCTTC.